Below, 32 T cell receptor beta chains from the same sample are listed, as sequenced in a study of blood T cell repertoires in COVID-19 (dated by TCRdb to the early 2020s). Libraries came from the immunoSEQ multiplex PCR assay. In TCRdb, the immuneACCESS table is reduced to in-frame sequences with V and J assigned. These tables do not hold every clone; where another copy was compared, an unresolved V gene accounts for under half, and the others remain unexplained. Present in this sample are about 220,000 clones, about nine tenths of which were seen just once. The top ten clones comprise under 3% of the sample. Sequencing was performed on PBMCs or T cells enriched from blood (not recorded which). Every receptor here comes from a woman in her 30s who had recovered from COVID-19.

This clone was counted a few times. J is TRBJ1-5 and V is TRBV6-1; D may be TRBD1 (5 bases). V gave up 2 bases and J gave up 1 base, with 12 bases separating them. Germline CDR1 and CDR2: MNHNS and SASEGT. The CDR3 is made up of 16 amino acids. The chain's CDR3 is CASSEQGRRSNQPQHF. The CDR3 DNA is TGTGCCAGCAGTGAACAGGGAAGGAGAAGCAATCAGCCCCAGCATTTT.

J is TRBJ2-7 and V is TRBV10-3; TRBD1 might be the D (6 bases). The CDR3 covers 16 residues. Per the germline V gene, CDR1 is ENHRY and CDR2 is SYGVKD. The V end lost 0 bases, the J end lost 3 bases, and 15 bases lay between the germline ends. CDR3 sequence reads: CAISESGQGRNYEQYF. The CDR3, as DNA: TGTGCCATCAGTGAGTCCGGGCAGGGGAGAAACTACGAGCAGTACTTC.

The chain has TRBV4-2 and TRBJ2-7, with D maybe TRBD1 (6 bases). Germline CDR1 is LGHNA and CDR2 is YNFKEQ. V was trimmed by 3 bases and J by 3 bases, leaving 15 bases between them. There are 15 residues in the CDR3. This CDR3 reads CASSQESGQSYEQYF. In nucleotides, the CDR3 is TGTGCCAGCAGCCAGGAATCGGGACAAAGCTACGAGCAGTACTTC.

This chain uses TRBV7-3 with TRBJ2-5, with D maybe TRBD1 (6 bases). V lost 4 bases and J 4 bases, leaving 10 bases between the germline ends. CDR1 and CDR2 from the germline V gene are SGHTA and FQGTGA. CDR3 length: 13 amino acids. CDR3 protein: CASSSIGGETQYF. CDR3 DNA sequence: TGTGCCAGCAGCTCAATAGGGGGAGAGACCCAGTACTTC.

The chain employs TRBV12-3 or TRBV12-4 and TRBJ2-7, with TRBD2 matching over 7 bases. The CDR3 sequence is 13 residues long. V lost 0 bases to trimming and J lost 6 bases; unmatched junction nucleotides: 2. Here the CDR3 reads CASSLAGRAEQYF. Written as DNA, the CDR3 is TGTGCCAGCAGTTTAGCGGGGAGGGCCGAGCAGTACTTC.

The rearrangement joins TRBV6-5 to TRBJ2-1; 8 bases are shared with TRBD2. The ends lost 8 bases at V and 6 bases at J; junction bases unmatched: 12. The length of the CDR3 is 15 residues. Germline CDR1 is MNHEY and CDR2 is SVGAGI. CDR3 bases: TGTGCCAGCCGACCGGGGGGGGCGAGGTCCAATGAGCAGTTCTTC. Amino acid sequence: CASRPGGARSNEQFF.

The J gene is TRBJ1-6, the V gene TRBV11-2; D uncertain. The V gene's germline CDR1 is SGHAT and CDR2 FQNNGV. V dropped 3 bases and J dropped 10 bases, with 10 bases sitting between them. This CDR3 has 13 residues. As DNA, the CDR3 is TGTGCCAGCAGCTTCTCTTTGAGCTCACCCCTCCACTTT. Its translation is CASSFSLSSPLHF.

This clone came up once. The rearrangement joins TRBV11-3 to TRBJ2-1; D unclear. V shed 5 bases and J shed 2 bases, with 4 bases lying between them. This CDR3 is built from 12 residues. Germline V gene data show CDR1 as SGHNT and CDR2 as YENEEA. The CDR3 coding sequence is TGTGCCAGCAGCCGGGCCTACAATGAGCAGTTCTTC. Translation gives CASSRAYNEQFF. Full variable domain (outside the CDR3, taken from reference TRBV11-3 and TRBJ2-1): EAGVVQSPRYKIIEKKQPVAFWCNPISGHNTLYWYLQNLGQGPELLIRYENEEAVDDSQLPKDRFSAERLKGVDSTLKIQPAELGDSAVYLCASSRAYNEQFFGPGTRLTVL.

The chain uses TRBV5-4 and TRBJ2-1; 8 bases agree with TRBD2. Germline trimming cut 1 base from V and 8 bases from J; bases unmatched to any gene: 11. The germline V gene has CDR1 SGHNT and CDR2 YYREEE (reference sequence). The CDR3 extends over 16 amino acids. CDR3 region: CASSLSWSSGVYEQFF. The CDR3 bases are TGTGCCAGCAGCTTGAGCTGGAGTAGCGGGGTGTATGAGCAGTTCTTC. Variable domain in full (rest from reference TRBV5-4 and TRBJ2-1): ETGVTQSPTHLIKTRGQQVTLRCSSQSGHNTVSWYQQALGQGPQFIFQYYREEENGRGNFPPRFSGLQFPNYSSELNVNALELDDSALYLCASSLSWSSGVYEQFFGPGTRLTVL.

As DNA, the CDR3 is TGTGCCATCAGCGATCTAGCGGGCGCCACCACAGATACGCAGTATTTT. Its protein product is CAISDLAGATTDTQYF. The J gene is TRBJ2-3, the V gene TRBV10-3; TRBD2 agrees at 8 bases. The CDR3 totals 16 residues. Germline V gives CDR1 ENHRY, CDR2 SYGVKD. V trimming: 6 bases; J trimming: 2 bases; junction bases outside the gene matches: 10.

V and J are TRBV4-3 and TRBJ1-4; D possibly corresponds to TRBD1 (6 bases). Trimming stripped 3 bases from V and 4 bases from J, with 12 bases between. CDR1 LGHNA and CDR2 YSLEER come from the germline V gene. CDR3 length: 15 residues. The CDR3 DNA follows: TGCGCCAGCAGCCAGAGGACAGACAATAATGAAAAACTGTTTTTT. Protein sequence: CASSQRTDNNEKLFF.

The count of this clone is one. As DNA, the CDR3 is TGCGCCAGCAGCTCCGTCTCTGGGGCCAACGTCCTGACTTTC. Residues: CASSSVSGANVLTF. This sequence joins TRBV5-1 and TRBJ2-6; D call uncertain. CDR3 size: 14 residues. Germline lookup yields CDR1 SGHRS and CDR2 YFSETQ. Trimming cost V 3 bases and J 0 bases, with 4 bases left between them.

The chain has TRBV12-3 or TRBV12-4 and TRBJ1-3; tentative D call: TRBD1 (6 bases). This CDR3 has 13 amino acids. The V gene lost 6 bases and the J gene lost 0 bases, with 6 bases spanning the gap. The CDR3 sequence: CASRQGSGNTIYF. The CDR3 DNA is TGTGCCAGCAGACAGGGCTCTGGAAACACCATATATTTT.

The J gene is TRBJ2-3, the V gene TRBV18, with a possible D match to TRBD2 (6 bases). From germline, CDR1 is KGHSH and CDR2 LQKENI. This CDR3 has 16 residues. V gave up 5 bases and J gave up 0 bases, with 15 bases separating them. CDR3 coding DNA: TGTGCCAGCTCAGAGCAACAGGAGGGTAGCACAGATACGCAGTATTTT. It specifies CASSEQQEGSTDTQYF.

The chain has TRBV11-2 and TRBJ2-1, with 12 positions matching TRBD2. V lost 1 base, J lost 6 bases, and 4 bases stayed unmatched. The germline V gene has CDR1 SGHAT and CDR2 FQNNGV. This CDR3 has 16 amino acids. CDR3 nucleotides: TGTGCCAGCAGCTTAGCCCCTAGCGGGGGGGCCAATGAGCAGTTCTTC. It is translated as CASSLAPSGGANEQFF.

This clone was counted once. The chain combines TRBV5-4 with TRBJ2-5, with D uncertain. Per the germline V gene, CDR1 is SGHNT and CDR2 is YYREEE (reference sequence). This CDR3 has 16 amino acids. Trimming shortened V by 0 bases and J by 2 bases, and 14 bases separated the two germline ends. CDR3 sequence reads: CASSLGRQASQETQYF. The CDR3, as DNA: TGTGCCAGCAGCTTGGGTCGGCAGGCCAGTCAAGAGACCCAGTACTTC.

The chain joins TRBV5-6 to TRBJ2-3; D is ambiguous. Germline V gene lookup returns CDR1 SGHDT and CDR2 YYEEEE. V was clipped by 0 bases and J by 6 bases, with 11 bases between them. The CDR3 loop spans 14 amino acids. The CDR3 spells CASSLAPGGDTQYF. The CDR3 DNA sequence: TGTGCCAGCAGCTTGGCCCCGGGTGGCGATACGCAGTATTTT.

The rearrangement joins TRBV4-3 to TRBJ2-6; 7 positions match TRBD1. Unmatched junction bases numbered 10, after V lost 4 bases and J lost 1 base. Germline CDR1 and CDR2: LGHNA and YSLEER. This CDR3 is 18 amino acids long. DNA for the CDR3: TGCGCCAGCAGCCGTAGACAGGGAATCTATTCTGGGGCCAACGTCCTGACTTTC. This codes for CASSRRQGIYSGANVLTF.

This clone was found a few times. CDR3 nucleotide sequence: TGTGCCACGACAGGGGACTACTCTGGAAACACCATATATTTT. It codes for CATTGDYSGNTIYF. The V gene is TRBV10-3, the J gene TRBJ1-3; 8 nucleotides match TRBD1. This CDR3 region has 14 residues. With V trimmed by 10 bases and J by 0 bases, 5 bases remained unmatched. CDR1 is ENHRY and CDR2 is SYGVKD in the germline V gene.

This sequence joins TRBV3-1 (or the pseudogene TRBV3-2) and TRBJ2-7, with TRBD2 matching over 10 bases. Losses at the gene ends were 2 bases for V and 6 bases for J; bases not matched to a gene: 7. The V gene's germline CDR1 is LGHDT and CDR2 YNNKEL (reference sequence). The CDR3 is 15 residues long. The DNA for the CDR3 is TGTGCCAGCAGCCAACAAGCGGGGGGGCCGCTCGAGCAGTACTTC. Protein product: CASSQQAGGPLEQYF.

The chain is built from TRBV3-1 (or the pseudogene TRBV3-2) and TRBJ1-1, with D perhaps TRBD1 (6 bases). CDR1 and CDR2 (germline): LGHDT, YNNKEL (reference sequence). Trimming left V 4 bases short and J 1 base short, with 13 bases between. The CDR3 covers 15 residues. In nucleotides, the CDR3 is TGTGCCAGCAGCCGTAGGGGGGGAACGAACACTGAAGCTTTCTTT. Translating gives CASSRRGGTNTEAFF.

This rearrangement joins TRBV19 to TRBJ1-1; tentatively, D is TRBD1 (6 bases). CDR3 length: 13 amino acids. Trimming removed 5 bases from V and 8 bases from J, with 15 bases in between. The germline V gene encodes CDR1 LNHDA and CDR2 SQIVND (reference sequence). CDR3 region: CASSPGTYYEAFF. CDR3 DNA sequence: TGTGCCAGTAGTCCCGGGACATATTACGAAGCTTTCTTT.

This sequence joins TRBV7-2 and TRBJ2-3, with D possibly being TRBD1 (5 bases). The CDR3 is 17 amino acids. The germline V gene has CDR1 SGHTA and CDR2 FQGNSA. Between the trimmed V and J ends, which lost 8 bases and 2 bases, there was a span of 23 bases. The CDR3 DNA sequence: TGTGCCAGCGTGAGAAGCTTGATGGCAGGGTACACAGATACGCAGTATTTT. Its protein product is CASVRSLMAGYTDTQYF.

This clone has only a few counts. The V and J genes are TRBV28 and TRBJ2-7, with 8 positions matching TRBD1. The J segment lost 0 bases and the V segment lost 2 bases, leaving 0 bases of the junction unmatched. Germline loops: CDR1 MDHEN, CDR2 SYDVKM. This CDR3 is 14 amino acids long. The CDR3 region is CASSLDRGSYEQYF. CDR3 bases: TGTGCCAGCAGTTTAGACAGGGGCTCCTACGAGCAGTACTTC.

The chain links TRBV5-4 to TRBJ2-7; perhaps TRBD1 as D (5 bases). Germline V lookup: CDR1 SGHNT, CDR2 YYREEE (reference sequence). V lost 0 bases to trimming and J lost 4 bases, with 11 bases between them. CDR3 size: 14 residues. The CDR3 reads CASSLGQGIYEQYF. CDR3 in DNA: TGTGCCAGCAGCTTGGGGCAGGGAATATACGAGCAGTACTTC.

The chain recombines TRBV15 with TRBJ2-7; the match to TRBD1 covers 8 bases. The CDR3 consists of 14 residues. CDR1 is LNHNV and CDR2 is YYDKDF in the germline V gene (reference sequence). The V segment lost 4 bases and the J segment 2 bases; nucleotides outside the gene matches: 4. In DNA form, the CDR3 reads TGTGCCACCAGCAAAGGGGGACAGGCCTACGAGCAGTACTTC. Its translation is CATSKGGQAYEQYF.

The chain has TRBV9 and TRBJ1-1; 7 nucleotides line up with TRBD1. The CDR3 runs 13 residues. The V segment lost 3 bases and the J segment 3 bases; nucleotides outside the gene matches: 2. Germline CDR1 and CDR2: SGDLS and YYNGEE. DNA of the CDR3: TGTGCCAGCAGCGGCCAGGGGGACACTGAAGCTTTCTTT. The encoded protein is CASSGQGDTEAFF.

The chain combines TRBV2 with TRBJ1-1; D remains unclear. V was pared by 6 bases and J by 5 bases, with 10 bases between. The CDR3 covers 12 residues. The V gene's germline CDR1 is SNHLY and CDR2 FYNNEI. The CDR3 is CASRAHGTEAFF. Written as DNA, the CDR3 is TGTGCCAGCAGAGCACACGGGACTGAAGCTTTCTTT.

The table lists this clone with a count of one. V and J are TRBV6-5 and TRBJ1-2; 7 nucleotides agree with TRBD1. V was pared by 6 bases and J by 4 bases, with 8 bases of the junction left unmatched. Germline CDR1 reads MNHEY; CDR2 reads SVGAGI. This CDR3 contains 14 residues. Here the CDR3 reads CASRGPDRAYGYTF. In nucleotides, the CDR3 is TGTGCCAGCAGGGGTCCCGACAGGGCCTATGGCTACACCTTC.

This clone was counted a single time. The chain links TRBV9 to TRBJ2-2; D is undetermined. From germline, CDR1 is SGDLS and CDR2 YYNGEE. This CDR3 has 13 amino acids. With 3 bases removed from V and 7 bases from J, the gap between germline ends came to 10 bases. This CDR3 is CASSEFHSGELFF. The CDR3 coding sequence is TGTGCCAGCAGCGAGTTTCACAGCGGGGAGCTGTTTTTT.

The chain combines TRBV5-1 with TRBJ2-1; 7 positions agree with TRBD2. With V trimmed by 0 bases and J by 7 bases, 1 base remained unmatched. The CDR3 sequence is 13 residues long. Per the germline V gene, CDR1 is SGHRS and CDR2 is YFSETQ. The CDR3 coding sequence is TGCGCCAGCAGCTTGGGAGCGGGGAATGAGCAGTTCTTC. Translating gives CASSLGAGNEQFF.

This clone showed up just a few times. The chain combines TRBV11-2 with TRBJ1-2, with a weak D call TRBD1 (5 bases). With 2 bases removed from V and 6 bases from J, the gap between germline ends came to 10 bases. Germline assignment: CDR1 SGHAT and CDR2 FQNNGV. The CDR3 spans 13 residues. The CDR3 DNA reads as TGTGCCAGCAGCTTATTTCTCAGGGATGGCTACACCTTC. Encoded protein: CASSLFLRDGYTF.